A selection of T cell receptor beta chains follows, all from one sample in a study of T-cell reconstitution after alpha-beta-depleted transplantation in children. TCRdb re-called the PCR reads with MiXCR, one entry per CDR3 protein. Of 190,000 or so distinct CDR3 sequences in the sample, roughly 7.5% were seen once. The sequenced sample was PBMCs from the stem cell graft donor, obtained from the stem cell graft. The source of these receptors is a human donor who donated a stem cell graft to a child with Wiskott-Aldrich syndrome. The CDR3 runs from the conserved cysteine through the conserved F or W. Each record gives: V gene, CDR3 length, CDR3 protein.

v_gene: TRBV20-1; len: 14; CDR3aa: CSARAGSYTDTQYF
v_gene: TRBV10-3; len: 15; CDR3aa: CAISEQGTGRSGYTF
v_gene: TRBV12-3/TRBV12-4; len: 18; CDR3aa: CASSPYRGRGSDNSPLHF
v_gene: TRBV27; len: 13; CDR3aa: CASQSGLNDEQYF
v_gene: TRBV5-4; len: 11; CDR3aa: CASSIFGEQFF
v_gene: TRBV4-3; len: 19; CDR3aa: CASSQERVGGSFISYEQYF
v_gene: TRBV18; len: 16; CDR3aa: CASSPPGRGAGTEAFF
v_gene: TRBV6-2/TRBV6-3; len: 15; CDR3aa: CASSYSSRGMDTQYF
v_gene: TRBV5-1; len: 17; CDR3aa: CASSLAVRGGIQETQYF
v_gene: TRBV15; len: 16; CDR3aa: CATSRDRGTGANVLTF
v_gene: TRBV14; len: 14; CDR3aa: CASSQEDSYSEAFF
v_gene: TRBV6-1; len: 12; CDR3aa: CASSEEIAEAFF
v_gene: TRBV6-2/TRBV6-3; len: 16; CDR3aa: CASSSYPSGNSYEQYF
v_gene: TRBV12-3/TRBV12-4; len: 15; CDR3aa: CASSFGRGDVQPQHF
v_gene: TRBV20-1; len: 11; CDR3aa: CSAHSKDTQYF
v_gene: TRBV12-3/TRBV12-4; len: 13; CDR3aa: CASSLGGFYEQYF
v_gene: TRBV19; len: 14; CDR3aa: CASRTAPTSAEAFF
v_gene: TRBV29-1; len: 15; CDR3aa: CSVRGSGHVNTEAFF
v_gene: TRBV12-3/TRBV12-4; len: 18; CDR3aa: CASSPRGTGAGRNQPQHF
v_gene: TRBV12-3/TRBV12-4; len: 15; CDR3aa: CASSPGAVSSYEQYF
v_gene: TRBV6-2/TRBV6-3; len: 15; CDR3aa: CASSYDLTRNTEAFF
v_gene: TRBV5-1; len: 16; CDR3aa: CASSLPGLASGETQYF
v_gene: TRBV5-1; len: 15; CDR3aa: CASSLYPNSYNEQFF
v_gene: TRBV10-3; len: 17; CDR3aa: CAIRDISGGGSYNEQFF
v_gene: TRBV7-8; len: 14; CDR3aa: CASSLRTGNNEAFF
v_gene: TRBV18; len: 15; CDR3aa: CASSPRPRDRAEAFF
v_gene: TRBV6-1; len: 15; CDR3aa: CASSPPGLAGVTQYF
v_gene: TRBV4-1; len: 16; CDR3aa: CASSPGGKGSYNEQFF
v_gene: TRBV18; len: 14; CDR3aa: CASSPPSGANVLTF
v_gene: TRBV5-1; len: 17; CDR3aa: CASSHGTGGRENSPLHF
v_gene: TRBV7-9; len: 15; CDR3aa: CASSSSGEAPYEQYF
v_gene: TRBV24-1; len: 15; CDR3aa: CATSDPGPANYGYTF
v_gene: TRBV29-1; len: 16; CDR3aa: CSVLAGPPILDTEAFF
v_gene: TRBV11-3; len: 16; CDR3aa: CASSFVSGSSYNEQFF
v_gene: TRBV4-1; len: 18; CDR3aa: CASSQEGRRGTFTDTQYF
v_gene: TRBV5-1; len: 15; CDR3aa: CASSFGAAGNTEAFF
v_gene: TRBV12-3/TRBV12-4; len: 15; CDR3aa: CASSPRPPQGTEAFF
v_gene: TRBV6-5; len: 14; CDR3aa: CASSYHRGRDTQYF